The T cell receptor beta chain described here comes from a study of CD8+CD57+ T cells in acquired aplastic anemia. In the study overall: Mean DNA quantity obtained from sorted CD4+ and CD8+ cells was about 3.2 ug. Study-wide findings and caveats: Both patients and controls carried the same twenty-nine CD8+ CDR3 sequences.

This clonotype was observed once. Its specificity is not known. It was genomic DNA that served as the template for profiling TCR beta VDJ and CDR3. TCRdb independently ran MiXCR on the reads; one entry per CDR3 protein. The sample includes approximately 50,000 distinct CDR3 sequences, around 72% seen only once; the top ten take around 36%. Germline V gene lookup returns CDR1 SGHVS and CDR2 FNYEAQ. The CDR3 consists of 12 residues. The V end lost 8 bases, the J end lost 4 bases, and 11 bases lay between the germline ends. The sequenced sample was sorted CD4+, CD8+, or CD8+CD57+ T cells (not recorded which) from PBMCs. The chain recombines TRBV7-6 with TRBJ1-1; D is unclear. This receptor was obtained from a human donor in good health, serving as a control. CDR3 in amino acids: CASGGPSTEAFF. CDR3 DNA: TGTGCCAGCGGAGGGCCAAGCACTGAAGCTTTCTTT.